These 4 T cell receptor beta chains were sequenced from one sample in a study of blood T cell repertoires in COVID-19. Measured with immunoSEQ multiplex PCR; TCRdb has only the in-frame clones, and not every one. The data show about 150,000 clones, more than 65% seen once. Sequenced sample: peripheral blood. The source of these receptors is a woman of 80 years or more with active or convalescent COVID-19.

The chain is built from TRBV10-3 and TRBJ2-5, with 7 positions matching TRBD2. The ends lost 5 bases at V and 5 bases at J; junction bases unmatched: 8. The germline V gene encodes CDR1 ENHRY and CDR2 SYGVKD. The CDR3 consists of 14 residues. This CDR3 is CAISPGRGGETQYF. As DNA, the CDR3 is TGTGCCATCAGTCCCGGACGGGGAGGGGAGACCCAGTACTTC.

The chain recombines TRBV6-1 with TRBJ1-4; D gene unclear. This CDR3 is 14 amino acids long. The germline gives CDR1 MNHNS, CDR2 SASEGT. V lost 6 bases to trimming and J lost 5 bases, with 13 bases between them. In DNA, the CDR3 is TGTGCCAGCAGCGACGGAGCTTTAAATGAAAAACTGTTTTTT. It yields the protein CASSDGALNEKLFF.

This chain uses TRBV19 with TRBJ2-1; 10 bases are shared with TRBD2. V dropped 5 bases and J dropped 6; count of bases not matched to a gene: 13. Germline V lookup: CDR1 LNHDA, CDR2 SQIVND (reference sequence). The CDR3 runs 17 residues. The CDR3 DNA reads as TGTGCCAGTAGTTCGACCCCGACTAGCGGGTTTACCAATGAGCAGTTCTTC. Encoded protein: CASSSTPTSGFTNEQFF. The variable domain in full, completed from reference TRBV19 and TRBJ2-1, reads DGGITQSPKYLFRKEGQNVTLSCEQNLNHDAMYWYRQDPGQGLRLIYYSQIVNDFQKGDIAEGYSVSREKKESFPLTVTSAQKNPTAFYLCASSSTPTSGFTNEQFFGPGTRLTVL.

The chain's CDR3 is CASSLEVRDTEAFF. CDR3 bases: TGCGCCAGCAGCTTGGAGGTGAGGGACACTGAAGCTTTCTTT. The rearrangement uses TRBV5-1 and TRBJ1-1; D ambiguous. Between the trimmed V and J ends, which lost 0 bases and 3 bases, there was a span of 9 bases. The CDR3 covers 14 residues. The germline CDR1 and CDR2 sequences are SGHRS and YFSETQ.